A single sample gave rise to the 29 T cell receptor beta chains below, sequenced in a study of OX40 agonist ivuxolimab in advanced cancers. Here immunoSEQ multiplex PCR was the method, and the copy in TCRdb shows in-frame clones only, minus some. The sample has 80,000 to 130,000 clones, about nine tenths seen once; the top ten hold 0.31%. The specimen comprised CD4+ or CD8+ T cells sorted from blood, sampled in a trial of the OX40 agonist ivuxolimab. Receptors were obtained from an adult with an advanced solid tumor such as melanoma, head and neck, liver or kidney cancer.

The rearrangement joins TRBV5-1 to TRBJ2-7; D possibly corresponds to TRBD1 (6 bases). Per the germline V gene, CDR1 is SGHRS and CDR2 is YFSETQ. V dropped 4 bases and J dropped 1 base, with 12 bases sitting between them. The CDR3 totals 14 residues. The CDR3, as DNA: TGCGCCAGCAGCCCAAGGACAGAATCCTACGAGCAGTACTTC. Translation gives CASSPRTESYEQYF.

The rearrangement joins TRBV29-1 to TRBJ1-2, with 10 bases that match TRBD1. The CDR3 length is 13 residues. Unmatched junction bases numbered 7, after V lost 4 bases and J lost 8 bases. CDR1 SQVTM and CDR2 ANQGSEA come from the germline V gene. The DNA for the CDR3 is TGCAGCGTTGGGACAGGGGGAGGGAAAGGCTACACCTTC. Translating it yields CSVGTGGGKGYTF.

CDR3 sequence reads: CASSRVQGGSYEQYF. The CDR3, as DNA: TGCGCCAGCAGCCGAGTTCAGGGAGGTAGCTACGAGCAGTACTTC. The chain is built from TRBV4-3 and TRBJ2-7; possible D gene TRBD2, 6 bases. CDR1 is LGHNA, CDR2 YSLEER, per germline. The ends were cut back, 4 bases at V and 3 bases at J, with 16 bases in the middle. The CDR3 has 15 residues.

The J gene is TRBJ2-1, the V gene TRBV11-2, with D maybe TRBD2 (6 bases). The CDR3 consists of 13 residues. The V gene's germline CDR1 is SGHAT and CDR2 FQNNGV. V shed 6 bases and J shed 6 bases, with 12 bases lying between them. The DNA for the CDR3 is TGTGCCAGCAGTATAGCGGTATTCAATGAGCAGTTCTTC. This sequence encodes CASSIAVFNEQFF.

The chain carries TRBV2 and TRBJ1-2; D unclear. The V end was cut by 4 bases, the J end by 8 bases, with 11 bases between. CDR3 length equals 12 residues. CDR1 SNHLY and CDR2 FYNNEI come from the germline V gene. The CDR3 DNA follows: TGTGCCAGCAGTGGGCGAGGGAAAGGCTACACCTTC. It yields the protein CASSGRGKGYTF.

The chain employs TRBV4-2 and TRBJ2-5; D uncertain. Looked up from germline, CDR1 is LGHNA and CDR2 is YNFKEQ. Trimming shortened V by 0 bases and J by 3 bases, and 8 bases separated the two germline ends. There are 14 residues in the CDR3. CDR3 sequence (DNA): TGTGCCAGCAGCCAAGATCAGGCGAAAGAGACCCAGTACTTC. Its protein product is CASSQDQAKETQYF.

The chain couples TRBV11-3 to TRBJ2-2; D is uncertain. Trimming took 1 base from V and 0 from J, leaving 9 bases between them. This CDR3 spans 16 amino acids. In germline, CDR1 is SGHNT, CDR2 YENEEA. The CDR3 protein is CASSLGFRSNTGELFF. DNA for the CDR3: TGTGCCAGCAGCTTAGGCTTCCGATCGAACACCGGGGAGCTGTTTTTT.

The rearrangement uses TRBV28 and TRBJ2-1; the match to TRBD2 covers 12 bases. Losses at the gene ends were 5 bases for V and 4 bases for J; bases not matched to a gene: 6. Germline V gene lookup returns CDR1 MDHEN and CDR2 SYDVKM. The CDR3 totals 16 residues. The chain's CDR3 is CASSPQTSGSYNEQFF. The CDR3 DNA reads TGTGCCAGCAGTCCACAGACTAGCGGGAGTTACAATGAGCAGTTCTTC.

This clone showed up just once. The rearrangement joins TRBV18 to TRBJ2-3; 9 bases match TRBD2. V gave up 1 base and J gave up 2 bases; unmatched junction bases: 7. CDR3 length: 17 residues. Germline CDR1 is KGHSH and CDR2 is LQKENI. DNA of the CDR3: TGTGCCAGCTCACCACGCCCTCGGACTAGCGCCACAGATACGCAGTATTTT. This translates into CASSPRPRTSATDTQYF.

The chain has TRBV7-9 and TRBJ2-7, with D unclear. V gave up 1 base and J gave up 0 bases, with 7 bases separating them. Germline-derived CDR1 and CDR2 are SEHNR and FQNEAQ (reference sequence). This CDR3 spans 14 amino acids. The CDR3 nucleotides read TGTGCCAGCAGCTTAGGATACAACTCCTACGAGCAGTACTTC. As protein: CASSLGYNSYEQYF.

The J gene is TRBJ2-1, the V gene TRBV30, with TRBD2 matching 7 bases. Germline lookup yields CDR1 GTSNPN and CDR2 SVGIG (reference sequence). V lost 1 base, J lost 8 bases, and 8 bases stayed unmatched. The CDR3 runs to 14 residues. CDR3 protein: CAWSDGLVGHEQFF. The CDR3 bases are TGTGCCTGGAGTGACGGACTAGTAGGTCATGAGCAGTTCTTC.

CDR3 in amino acids: CASSQDYQGGETQYF. The CDR3 nucleotides read TGCGCCAGCAGCCAAGATTACCAGGGAGGGGAGACCCAGTACTTC. V gene TRBV4-1 combines with J gene TRBJ2-5; 7 bases map to TRBD2. The CDR3 totals 15 residues. V lost 0 bases to trimming and J lost 5 bases; unmatched junction nucleotides: 6. CDR1 is MGHRA, CDR2 YSYEKL, per germline.

The chain joins TRBV6-1 to TRBJ2-1, with a possible D match to TRBD2 (5 bases). Trimming stripped 3 bases from V and 15 bases from J, with 12 bases between. Per germline, CDR1 MNHNS and CDR2 SASEGT. The CDR3 loop spans 11 amino acids. The CDR3 is CASSEVGDGFF. The DNA for the CDR3 is TGTGCCAGCAGTGAGGTGGGAGACGGGTTCTTC.

This clone appeared once. This rearrangement joins TRBV29-1 to TRBJ2-1; weak D call: TRBD2 (5 bases). This CDR3 comprises 15 residues. Trimming left V 6 bases short and J 0 bases short, with 15 bases between. The germline gives CDR1 SQVTM, CDR2 ANQGSEA. CDR3: CSVSTGLLSYNEQFF. DNA for the CDR3: TGCAGCGTCTCAACGGGGTTACTCTCCTACAATGAGCAGTTCTTC.

J is TRBJ2-4 and V is TRBV18, with unresolved D. Germline V lookup: CDR1 KGHSH, CDR2 LQKENI. CDR3 size: 12 residues. Trimming stripped 5 bases from V and 7 bases from J, with 9 bases between. CDR3 DNA: TGTGCCAGCTCAGCATTGGGGAACATTCAGTACTTC. Its protein is CASSALGNIQYF.

This chain connects TRBV27 to TRBJ2-2; 13 bases line up with TRBD2. The CDR3 extends over 16 amino acids. Trimming removed 6 bases from V and 3 bases from J; junction bases left unmatched: 4. CDR1 MNHEY and CDR2 SMNVEV come from the germline V gene (reference sequence). CDR3 DNA sequence: TGTGCCAGCAGGACTAGCGGGAGGTCGCACACCGGGGAGCTGTTTTTT. Its translation: CASRTSGRSHTGELFF.

The chain uses TRBV18 and TRBJ2-7; no reliable D call. The germline V and J ends were trimmed by 1 base and 2 bases, with 9 bases remaining between them. The CDR3 consists of 14 residues. Germline CDR1 KGHSH, CDR2 LQKENI. DNA for the CDR3: TGTGCCAGCTCACCACGCCAGGAGACCTACGAGCAGTACTTC. Translation gives CASSPRQETYEQYF.

The chain combines TRBV19 with TRBJ1-1; perhaps TRBD1 as D (6 bases). Germline assignment: CDR1 LNHDA and CDR2 SQIVND (reference sequence). CDR3 length: 15 amino acids. The V and J ends lost 1 base and 0 bases respectively, with 9 bases between them. Written as DNA, the CDR3 is TGTGCCAGTAGTATAGGTCGGACAGTGAACACTGAAGCTTTCTTT. This sequence encodes CASSIGRTVNTEAFF.

V and J are TRBV4-3 and TRBJ2-2; D gene unclear. V lost 2 bases and J 5 bases, leaving 9 bases between the germline ends. This CDR3 has 14 amino acids. Germline CDR1 is LGHNA and CDR2 is YSLEER. CDR3 sequence reads: CASSQLPATGELFF. CDR3 coding DNA: TGCGCCAGCAGCCAATTACCCGCGACCGGGGAGCTGTTTTTT.

The J gene is TRBJ2-3, the V gene TRBV29-1, with no clear D. The CDR3 is made up of 15 amino acids. V lost 3 bases and J 0 bases, leaving 13 bases between the germline ends. The germline gives CDR1 SQVTM, CDR2 ANQGSEA. CDR3 coding DNA: TGCAGCGTTGATTATGTCCCAGCTAGCACAGATACGCAGTATTTT. Translation gives CSVDYVPASTDTQYF.

The chain employs TRBV15 and TRBJ2-6, with a tentative D call TRBD1 (6 bases). The CDR3 spans 16 residues. The germline CDR1 and CDR2 sequences are LNHNV and YYDKDF (reference sequence). V was cut by 0 bases and J by 2 bases, with 8 bases left in between. CDR3 DNA: TGTGCCACCAGCAGAGAAACAGGGCCTGGGGCCAACGTCCTGACTTTC. It specifies CATSRETGPGANVLTF.

This chain uses TRBV7-9 with TRBJ2-7; D uncertain. The germline V gene encodes CDR1 SEHNR and CDR2 FQNEAQ (reference sequence). Trimming left V 5 bases short and J 4 bases short, with 9 bases between. This CDR3 has 12 amino acids. CDR3 DNA sequence: TGTGCCAGCAGCCTAGACACTTACGAGCAGTACTTC. Amino acid sequence: CASSLDTYEQYF. Together with reference TRBV7-9 and TRBJ2-7, the CDR3 gives the full variable domain: DTGVSQNPRHKITKRGQNVTFRCDPISEHNRLYWYRQTLGQGPEFLTYFQNEAQLEKSRLLSDRFSAERPKGSFSTLEIQRTEQGDSAMYLCASSLDTYEQYFGPGTRLTVT.

The chain combines TRBV7-9 with TRBJ1-5, with a weak D call TRBD1 (6 bases). Germline CDR1 SEHNR, CDR2 FQNEAQ (reference sequence). Trimming shortened V by 2 bases and J by 7 bases, and 18 bases separated the two germline ends. The CDR3 is made up of 16 amino acids. The CDR3 DNA reads as TGTGCCAGCAGCTTAAACGGGGGCGCGGGTATGCAGCCCCAGCATTTT. Protein product: CASSLNGGAGMQPQHF.

The V and J genes are TRBV7-6 and TRBJ1-4; 7 nucleotides line up with TRBD1. The V gene's germline CDR1 is SGHVS and CDR2 FNYEAQ. CDR3 length equals 18 residues. J gave up 0 bases and V 4 bases, and 11 bases lay outside the gene matches. The CDR3 DNA is TGTGCCAGCAGCTCGAGGGGGCAGGCCGTTGCAACTAATGAAAAACTGTTTTTT. It codes for CASSSRGQAVATNEKLFF. The full variable domain, in which reference TRBV7-6 and TRBJ1-4 provide the parts outside the CDR3, is GAGVSQSPRYKVTKRGQDVALRCDPISGHVSLYWYRQALGQGPEFLTYFNYEAQQDKSGLPNDRFSAERPEGSISTLTIQRTEQRDSAMYRCASSSRGQAVATNEKLFFGSGTQLSVL.

This clone was seen just once. The chain uses TRBV5-1 and TRBJ2-3; 12 nucleotides agree with TRBD1. J was trimmed by 6 bases and V by 4 bases; bases with no gene match: 6. The CDR3 length is 15 residues. The V gene's germline CDR1 is SGHRS and CDR2 YFSETQ. CDR3 sequence reads: CASSRGTGGSDTQYF. The CDR3 bases are TGCGCCAGCAGCCGCGGGACAGGGGGCTCGGATACGCAGTATTTT.

The chain couples TRBV6-5 to TRBJ1-4; D uncertain. CDR3 length: 14 residues. Germline-derived CDR1 and CDR2 are MNHEY and SVGAGI. The germline V and J ends were trimmed by 0 bases and 8 bases, with 10 bases remaining between them. Written as DNA, the CDR3 is TGTGCCAGCAGTTACTCGCGTCTTAGCGAAAAACTGTTTTTT. Its translation: CASSYSRLSEKLFF.

The chain couples TRBV5-1 to TRBJ2-7; TRBD2 is a possible D gene (5 bases). V was shortened by 0 bases and J by 0 bases, with 10 bases between the two germline ends. Germline values: CDR1 SGHRS, CDR2 YFSETQ. This CDR3 has 15 amino acids. The CDR3 loop reads CASSLDSASSYEQYF. In DNA, the CDR3 is TGCGCCAGCAGCTTGGATAGCGCGAGCTCCTACGAGCAGTACTTC.

The chain employs TRBV7-9 and TRBJ2-7; TRBD1 matches at 7 bases. V dropped 6 bases and J dropped 2; count of bases not matched to a gene: 7. The CDR3 consists of 14 residues. Germline values: CDR1 SEHNR, CDR2 FQNEAQ (reference sequence). This CDR3 reads CASSSYRGPYEQYF. The CDR3 coding sequence is TGTGCCAGCAGTTCCTACAGGGGACCCTACGAGCAGTACTTC.

CDR3 in amino acids: CASRGGGSGANVLTF. The CDR3 DNA reads as TGTGCCAGCAGAGGGGGGGGCTCTGGGGCCAACGTCCTGACTTTC. The gene calls are TRBV6-5 and TRBJ2-6; a possible D gene is TRBD2 (7 bases). The V and J ends lost 6 bases and 0 bases respectively, with 9 bases between them. The CDR3 consists of 15 residues. Germline V gene sequence: CDR1 MNHEY, CDR2 SVGAGI.